The rows below give T cell receptor beta chains drawn from one sample of a study of blood T cell repertoires in COVID-19. Profiled with immunoSEQ multiplex PCR; TCRdb holds only in-frame clones, not every one. Here the sample spans 240,000 or so clones, approximately 82% being singletons. Sequenced sample: peripheral blood. Every receptor here comes from a man in his thirties or forties who had recovered from COVID-19. Each CDR3 is given with its conserved first and last residue. Each record gives: D gene, V gene, clone size, J gene, CDR3 DNA, CDR3 protein. A D gene is named only where the DNA matches it firmly. Clone size is given for some rows only: seen once, a few or many times, or a class if the clone is expanded.

TRBD1	TRBV27	once	TRBJ1-1	TGTGCCAGCAGCCCTGGGCGACAGGGGACGGGCACTGAAGCTTTCTTT	CASSPGRQGTGTEAFF
TRBD1	TRBV18	-	TRBJ2-7	TGTGCCAGCTCACCCTCAGGACAGGGAAGCCCCCAGCAGTACTTC	CASSPSGQGSPQQYF
-	TRBV23-1	-	TRBJ1-1	TGCGCCAGCAGTCAATCGGTCGGAGGCCCTTCGAACACTGAAGCTTTCTTT	CASSQSVGGPSNTEAFF
TRBD1	TRBV3-1/TRBV3-2	-	TRBJ1-5	TGTGCCAGCAGCCAGGGACAGGCTCAGCGGCCCCAGCATTTT	CASSQGQAQRPQHF
TRBD1	TRBV19	-	TRBJ2-7	TGTGCCAGTAGTATAACCGGGACAGGCTACGAGCAGTACTTC	CASSITGTGYEQYF
-	TRBV5-6	-	TRBJ1-2	TGTGCCAGCAGCCCGGGAGAGGGCTACACCTTC	CASSPGEGYTF
TRBD2	TRBV19	-	TRBJ2-7	TGTGCCAGTAGTCTAGCGGGACTCTCCTACGAGCAGTACTTC	CASSLAGLSYEQYF
-	TRBV7-3	-	TRBJ1-1	TGTGCCAGCAGCCGAGACTCGAACACTGAAGCTTTCTTT	CASSRDSNTEAFF
TRBD1	TRBV6-5	-	TRBJ1-2	TGTGCCAGCAGTACCAGGGGGAACTATGGCTACACCTTC	CASSTRGNYGYTF
-	TRBV3-1/TRBV3-2	-	TRBJ2-5	TGTGCCAGCAGTCTCAGTTCAACACAAGAGACCCAGTACTTC	CASSLSSTQETQYF
-	TRBV28	-	TRBJ1-3	TGTGCCAGCAGTTCCACAGGTACCTCTGGAAACACCATATATTTT	CASSSTGTSGNTIYF
TRBD2	TRBV19	-	TRBJ2-1	TGTGCCAGTAGTTTCAGACCGGGACTAGCGGGGGGGCTGCTCTTC	CASSFRPGLAGGLLF
TRBD1	TRBV5-1	-	TRBJ1-2	TGCGCCAGCAGCTTGGATGGGACAGCCATTTATGGCTACACCTTC	CASSLDGTAIYGYTF
TRBD1	TRBV5-1	once	TRBJ2-7	TGCGCCAGCAGCCCCCGGGGGCGGGGACAGGTGGAGCAGTACTTC	CASSPRGRGQVEQYF
-	TRBV19	-	TRBJ2-5	TGTGCCAGTAGTCCTACAGGGAAGTGGACCCAGTACTTC	CASSPTGKWTQYF
-	TRBV4-2	-	TRBJ2-4	TGTGCCAGCAGCCAAGATGTGGGGGGGCCCGACATTCAGTACTTC	CASSQDVGGPDIQYF
TRBD1	TRBV28	-	TRBJ1-6	TGTGCCAGCAGCACGACAGGGAAATGGTCACCCCTCCACTTT	CASSTTGKWSPLHF
TRBD2	TRBV4-2	-	TRBJ2-3	TGTGCCAGCAGCCCGGGACTAGAGACAGATACGCAGTATTTT	CASSPGLETDTQYF
-	TRBV10-1	-	TRBJ1-6	TGCGCCAGCAGCGAAACAGGGTCACCCCTCCACTTT	CASSETGSPLHF
TRBD1	TRBV27	-	TRBJ1-1	TGTGCCAGTGCGAGGGGACAGCCGAACACTGAAGCTTTCTTT	CASARGQPNTEAFF
-	TRBV4-1	-	TRBJ1-5	TGCGCCAGCAGCCAAGTTCGGGGGAAAGGGGGCAATCAGCCCCAGCATTTT	CASSQVRGKGGNQPQHF
-	TRBV28	-	TRBJ1-5	TGTGCCAGCAGTTTGGCGGGGGCGGGGGGGCAGCCCCAGCATTTT	CASSLAGAGGQPQHF
TRBD2	TRBV3-1/TRBV3-2	-	TRBJ2-4	TGTGCCAGCAGCCAAGCCAGACTAGCGGGGGGGAAAGACATTCAGTACTTC	CASSQARLAGGKDIQYF
-	TRBV6-6	-	TRBJ1-5	TGTGCCAGCAGTTACTCGGGGGCAGGGATTGGACAGCCCCAGCATTTT	CASSYSGAGIGQPQHF
-	TRBV27	-	TRBJ1-3	TGTGCCAGCAGTTTGCGGTTTGGTAACACCATATATTTT	CASSLRFGNTIYF
-	TRBV7-6	-	TRBJ2-1	TGTGCCAGCAGCTACGTCAGGCGTGGGGAGAACAATGAGCAGTTCTTC	CASSYVRRGENNEQFF
-	TRBV5-1	-	TRBJ1-1	TGCGCCAGCAGCCCGGTGTTGGGGAGAACTGAAGCTTTCTTT	CASSPVLGRTEAFF
-	TRBV6-5	-	TRBJ1-5	TGTGCCAGCAGTTACAGAGCAGGGGTCCAGCCCCAGCATTTT	CASSYRAGVQPQHF
-	TRBV10-3	once	TRBJ1-4	TGTGCCATCAGTGACACCCTCTCGGGGGAAAAACTGTTTTTT	CAISDTLSGEKLFF
TRBD2	TRBV5-3	-	TRBJ2-3	TGTGCCAGAAGCTTGGGACTAGCGGGGGGTCCTAACCGAGGTCCTGTCACAGATACGCAGTATTTT	CARSLGLAGGPNRGPVTDTQYF
-	TRBV5-1	-	TRBJ1-2	TGCGCCAGCAGCTTGGCTGGACCGACAGGACAATTC	CASSLAGPTGQF
TRBD2	TRBV19	few	TRBJ2-5	TGTGCCAGTAGTCCGATCGGGGGGGCCCAAGAGACCCAGTACTTC	CASSPIGGAQETQYF
-	TRBV27	-	TRBJ1-3	TGTGCCAGCAGTCAGGGGTACTCTGGAAACACCATATATTTT	CASSQGYSGNTIYF
TRBD1	TRBV5-1	-	TRBJ1-1	TGCGCCAGCGGATCGTACTTCCGGGACAGCCTTTCCAACACTGAAGCTTTCTTT	CASGSYFRDSLSNTEAFF
-	TRBV11-2	once	TRBJ2-3	TGTGCCAGCAGCCCCCCCGGGGGAGCAAAGGCCACAGATACGCAGTATTTT	CASSPPGGAKATDTQYF
-	TRBV6-5	-	TRBJ1-2	TGTGCCATCGCACCCTATACCACTATTTATGGCTACACCTTC	CAIAPYTTIYGYTF
-	TRBV19	many	TRBJ1-6	TGTGCCAGCACAACCCCCCCGGGTGCTCCCCTCCACTTT	CASTTPPGAPLHF
-	TRBV10-2	-	TRBJ1-2	TGCGCCAGCGGAATAGGACAGCTTCTCACCTTC	CASGIGQLLTF
-	TRBV10-1	-	TRBJ2-3	TGCGCCAGCAGTGAGAGCGGCACAGATACGCAGTATTTT	CASSESGTDTQYF
TRBD2	TRBV24-1	once	TRBJ2-3	TGTGCCACCAGTTCAATAGCGGGGGCTTGGGATACGCAGTATTTT	CATSSIAGAWDTQYF
TRBD1	TRBV6-1	-	TRBJ1-1	TGTGCCAGCAGTCAAGGACAGGGCCGACACTACGCTGAAGCTTTCTTT	CASSQGQGRHYAEAFF
TRBD1	TRBV29-1	once	TRBJ1-4	TGCAGCGTTGAGGGACAGGGTGAAAAACTGTTTTTT	CSVEGQGEKLFF
-	TRBV5-1	once	TRBJ1-1	TGCGCCAGCAGCTTGGAAGGACAAGCCTCTGAAGCTTTCTTT	CASSLEGQASEAFF
-	TRBV7-2	-	TRBJ2-1	TGTGCCAGCGAAGAGAGCTCCTACAATGAGCAGTTCTTC	CASEESSYNEQFF
TRBD1	TRBV27	-	TRBJ2-2	TGTGCCAGCAGTCTCGGGACAGTGAACACCGGGGAGCTGTTTTTT	CASSLGTVNTGELFF
-	TRBV6-1	-	TRBJ1-3	TGTGCCAGCAGTGAACAGGGACAATCCTTTGGAAACACCATATATTTT	CASSEQGQSFGNTIYF
TRBD2	TRBV7-9	-	TRBJ2-3	TGTGCCAGCAGCGCGTCCGGGACTAGCGGGGGACGCACAGATACGCAGTATTTT	CASSASGTSGGRTDTQYF
-	TRBV19	-	TRBJ2-2	TGTGCCAGTAGAACCGGGAGCACCGGGGAGCTGTTTTTT	CASRTGSTGELFF
-	TRBV7-9	once	TRBJ2-5	TGTGCCAGCAGAAGGACAGACCAAGAGACCCAGTACTTC	CASRRTDQETQYF
TRBD2	TRBV11-3	-	TRBJ2-5	TGTGCCAGCAGCTTAGTCGAGCGGGGGCTCGAGGAGACCCAGTACTTC	CASSLVERGLEETQYF
TRBD1	TRBV6-2/TRBV6-3	-	TRBJ1-6	TGTGCCAGCAGCAGAACAGGGGGCGTCATTAATTCACCCCTCCACTTT	CASSRTGGVINSPLHF
-	TRBV7-8	-	TRBJ2-7	TGTGCCAGCAGCCCTTCCGGGGGTTTTTACGAGCAGTACTTC	CASSPSGGFYEQYF
TRBD1	TRBV5-5	-	TRBJ2-4	TGTGCCAGCAGCTTGGCCCCGGGACAGGGTGGCAAAAACATTCAGTACTTC	CASSLAPGQGGKNIQYF